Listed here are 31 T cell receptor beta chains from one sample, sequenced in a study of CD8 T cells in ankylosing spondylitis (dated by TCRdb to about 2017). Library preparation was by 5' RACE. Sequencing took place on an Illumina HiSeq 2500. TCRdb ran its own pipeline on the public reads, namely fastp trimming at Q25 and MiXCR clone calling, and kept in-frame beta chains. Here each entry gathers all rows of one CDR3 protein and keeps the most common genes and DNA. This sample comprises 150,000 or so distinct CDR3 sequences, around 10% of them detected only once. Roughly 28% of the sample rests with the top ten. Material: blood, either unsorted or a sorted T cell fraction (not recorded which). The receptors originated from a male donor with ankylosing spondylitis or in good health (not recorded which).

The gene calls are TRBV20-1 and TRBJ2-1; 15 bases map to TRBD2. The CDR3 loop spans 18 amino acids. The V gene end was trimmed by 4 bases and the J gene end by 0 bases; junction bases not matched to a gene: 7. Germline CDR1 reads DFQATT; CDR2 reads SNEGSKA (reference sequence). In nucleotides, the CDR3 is TGCAGTGCTAACTCGGGACTAGCGGGAGGCCACTCCTACAATGAGCAGTTCTTC. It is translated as CSANSGLAGGHSYNEQFF.

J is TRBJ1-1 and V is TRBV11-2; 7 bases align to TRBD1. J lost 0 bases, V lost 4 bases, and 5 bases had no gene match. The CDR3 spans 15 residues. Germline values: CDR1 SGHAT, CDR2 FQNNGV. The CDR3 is CASSSGQHMNTEAFF. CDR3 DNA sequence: TGTGCCAGCAGCTCGGGACAGCACATGAACACTGAAGCTTTCTTT.

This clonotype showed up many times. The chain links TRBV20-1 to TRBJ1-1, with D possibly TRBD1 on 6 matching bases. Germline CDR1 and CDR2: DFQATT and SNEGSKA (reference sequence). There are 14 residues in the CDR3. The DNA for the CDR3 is TGCACCACCACAGGGATTTTACCTCTCACTGAAGCTTTCTTT. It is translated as CTTTGILPLTEAFF.

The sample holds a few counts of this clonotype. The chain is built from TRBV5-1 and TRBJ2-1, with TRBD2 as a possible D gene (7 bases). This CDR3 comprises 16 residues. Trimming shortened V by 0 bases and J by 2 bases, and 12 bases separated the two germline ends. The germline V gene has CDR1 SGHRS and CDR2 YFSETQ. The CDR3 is CASSLVGGVTYNEQFF. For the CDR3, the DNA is TGCGCCAGCAGCTTGGTAGGGGGGGTTACCTACAATGAGCAGTTCTTC.

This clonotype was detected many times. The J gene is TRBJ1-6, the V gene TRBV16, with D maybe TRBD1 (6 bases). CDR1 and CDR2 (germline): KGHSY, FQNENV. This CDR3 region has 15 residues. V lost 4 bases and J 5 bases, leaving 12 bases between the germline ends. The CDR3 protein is CASSPGHLNNSPLHF. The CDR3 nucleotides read TGTGCCAGCAGCCCGGGACACCTAAATAATTCACCCCTCCACTTT.

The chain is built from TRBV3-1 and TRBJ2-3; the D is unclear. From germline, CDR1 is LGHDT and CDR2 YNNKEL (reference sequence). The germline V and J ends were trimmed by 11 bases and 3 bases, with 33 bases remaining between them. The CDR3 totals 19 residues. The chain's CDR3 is CASCQDFGATDPLTDTQYF. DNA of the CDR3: TGTGCCTCCTGCCAAGATTTTGGTGCGACGGATCCGTTGACAGATACGCAGTATTTT.

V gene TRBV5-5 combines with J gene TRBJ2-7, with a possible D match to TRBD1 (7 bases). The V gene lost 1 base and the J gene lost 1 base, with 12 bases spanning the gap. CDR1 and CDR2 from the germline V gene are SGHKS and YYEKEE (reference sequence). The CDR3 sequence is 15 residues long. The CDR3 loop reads CASSLWPGGSYEQYF. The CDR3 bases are TGTGCCAGCAGCTTGTGGCCAGGGGGGTCCTACGAGCAGTACTTC.

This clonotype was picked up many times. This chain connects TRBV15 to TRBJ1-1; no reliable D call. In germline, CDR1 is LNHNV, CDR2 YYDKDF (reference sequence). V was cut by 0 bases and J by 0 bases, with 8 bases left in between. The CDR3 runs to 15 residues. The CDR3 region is CATSREWGLNTEAFF. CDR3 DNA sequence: TGTGCCACCAGCAGAGAGTGGGGTTTGAACACTGAAGCTTTCTTT.

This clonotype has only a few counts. CDR3 in amino acids: CASSPPVRENEQFF. The CDR3 nucleotides read TGTGCCAGCTCACCACCGGTAAGGGAGAATGAGCAGTTCTTC. The chain links TRBV18 to TRBJ2-1, with D possibly matching TRBD2 (5 bases). This CDR3 has 14 amino acids. Per the germline V gene, CDR1 is KGHSH and CDR2 is LQKENI. V dropped 0 bases and J dropped 7 bases, with 10 bases sitting between them. The full variable domain, its missing parts supplied by reference TRBV18 and TRBJ2-1, is NAGVMQNPRHLVRRRGQEARLRCSPMKGHSHVYWYRQLPEEGLKFMVYLQKENIIDESGMPKERFSAEFPKEGPSILRIQQVVRGDSAAYFCASSPPVRENEQFFGPGTRLTVL.

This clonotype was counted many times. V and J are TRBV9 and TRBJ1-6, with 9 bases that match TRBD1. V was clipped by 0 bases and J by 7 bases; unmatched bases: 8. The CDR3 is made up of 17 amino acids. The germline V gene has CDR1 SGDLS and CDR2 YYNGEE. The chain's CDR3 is CASSVETTGGANSPLHF. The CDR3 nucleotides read TGTGCCAGCAGCGTAGAGACAACAGGGGGCGCAAATTCACCCCTCCACTTT.

In DNA, the CDR3 is TGCAGCGTCCTTCCAGCGGGGGTGAAGACCCAGTACTTC. Protein: CSVLPAGVKTQYF. V usage is TRBV29-1 and J usage is TRBJ2-5, with 8 nucleotides matching TRBD2. V was clipped by 6 bases and J by 6 bases; unmatched bases: 9. This CDR3 contains 13 residues. Germline CDR1 is SQVTM and CDR2 is ANQGSEA.

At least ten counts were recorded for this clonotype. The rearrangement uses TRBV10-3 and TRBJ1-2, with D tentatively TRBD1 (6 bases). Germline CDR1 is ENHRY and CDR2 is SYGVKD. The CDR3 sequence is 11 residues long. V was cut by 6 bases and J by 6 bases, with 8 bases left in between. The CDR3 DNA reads TGTGCCATCAGGGACAGCGATGGCTACACCTTC. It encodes CAIRDSDGYTF.

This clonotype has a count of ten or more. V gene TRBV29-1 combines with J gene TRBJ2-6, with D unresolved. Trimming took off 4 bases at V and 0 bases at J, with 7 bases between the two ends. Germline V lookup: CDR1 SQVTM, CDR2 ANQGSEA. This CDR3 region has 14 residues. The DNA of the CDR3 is TGCAGCGTTGGATCCTTCTCTGGGGCCAACGTCCTGACTTTC. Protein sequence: CSVGSFSGANVLTF.

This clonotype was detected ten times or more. The CDR3 DNA reads as TGTGCCAGCAGCCGAGGGGGACAGGTGACTGAAGCTTTCTTT. Amino acid sequence: CASSRGGQVTEAFF. The chain joins TRBV3-1 to TRBJ1-1, with 8 positions matching TRBD1. V trimming: 4 bases; J trimming: 5 bases; junction bases outside the gene matches: 6. CDR3 length equals 14 residues. Germline CDR1 LGHDT, CDR2 YNNKEL (reference sequence).

The CDR3 is CASSPKAFYEQYF. In DNA, the CDR3 is TGTGCCAGCAGCCCCAAAGCGTTCTACGAGCAGTACTTC. The chain joins TRBV7-2 to TRBJ2-7; unclear D gene. The CDR3 consists of 13 residues. Germline CDR1 reads SGHTA; CDR2 reads FQGNSA. The V end was cut by 5 bases, the J end by 3 bases, with 11 bases between.

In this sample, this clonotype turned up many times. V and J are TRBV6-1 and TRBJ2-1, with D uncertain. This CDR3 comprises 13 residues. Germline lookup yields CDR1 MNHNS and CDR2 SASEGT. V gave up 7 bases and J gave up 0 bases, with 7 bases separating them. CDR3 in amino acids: CASKATSYNEQFF. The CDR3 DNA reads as TGTGCCAGCAAGGCCACCTCCTACAATGAGCAGTTCTTC.

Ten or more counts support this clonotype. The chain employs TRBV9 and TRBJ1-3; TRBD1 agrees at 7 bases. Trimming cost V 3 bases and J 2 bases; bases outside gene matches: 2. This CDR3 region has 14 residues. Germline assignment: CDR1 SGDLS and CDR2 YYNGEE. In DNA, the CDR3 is TGTGCCAGCAGCGCCGGGACAGCTGGAAACACCATATATTTT. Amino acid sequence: CASSAGTAGNTIYF.

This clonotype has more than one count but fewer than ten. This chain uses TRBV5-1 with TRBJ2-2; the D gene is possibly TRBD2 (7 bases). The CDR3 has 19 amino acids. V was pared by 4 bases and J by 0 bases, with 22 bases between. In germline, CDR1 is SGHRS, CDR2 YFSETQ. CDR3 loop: CASSLKSRGQTANTGELFF. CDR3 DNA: TGCGCCAGCAGCCTTAAATCGCGGGGGCAGACCGCGAACACCGGGGAGCTGTTTTTT.

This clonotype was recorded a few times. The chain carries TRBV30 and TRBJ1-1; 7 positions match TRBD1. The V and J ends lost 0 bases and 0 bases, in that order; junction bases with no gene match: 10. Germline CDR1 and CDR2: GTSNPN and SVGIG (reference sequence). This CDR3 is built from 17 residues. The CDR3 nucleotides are TGTGCCTGGAGTGTTGCAGGGGGTACCTTCATGAACACTGAAGCTTTCTTT. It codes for CAWSVAGGTFMNTEAFF.

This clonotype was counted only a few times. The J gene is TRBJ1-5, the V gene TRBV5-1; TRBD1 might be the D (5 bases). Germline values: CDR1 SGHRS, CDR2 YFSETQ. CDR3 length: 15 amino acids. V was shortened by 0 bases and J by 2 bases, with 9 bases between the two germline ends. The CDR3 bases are TGCGCCAGCAGCTTGGAGGGGATGCGCAATCAGCCCCAGCATTTT. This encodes CASSLEGMRNQPQHF. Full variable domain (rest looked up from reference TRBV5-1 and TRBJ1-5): KAGVTQTPRYLIKTRGQQVTLSCSPISGHRSVSWYQQTPGQGLQFLFEYFSETQRNKGNFPGRFSGRQFSNSRSEMNVSTLELGDSALYLCASSLEGMRNQPQHFGDGTRLSIL.

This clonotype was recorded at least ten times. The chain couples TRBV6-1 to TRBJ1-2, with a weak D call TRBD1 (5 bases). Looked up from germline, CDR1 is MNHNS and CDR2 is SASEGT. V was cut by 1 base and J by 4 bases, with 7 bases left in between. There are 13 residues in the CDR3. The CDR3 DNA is TGTGCCAGCAGTGAAGAGGGGTTCTATGGCTACACCTTC. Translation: CASSEEGFYGYTF.

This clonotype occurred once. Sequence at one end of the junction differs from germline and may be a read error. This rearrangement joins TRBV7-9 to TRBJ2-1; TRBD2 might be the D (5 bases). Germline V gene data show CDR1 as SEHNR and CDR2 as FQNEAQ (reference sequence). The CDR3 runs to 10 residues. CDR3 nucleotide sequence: TGTACCAGCGGCCCGGGCGAGCAGTTCTTC. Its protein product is CTSGPGEQFF.

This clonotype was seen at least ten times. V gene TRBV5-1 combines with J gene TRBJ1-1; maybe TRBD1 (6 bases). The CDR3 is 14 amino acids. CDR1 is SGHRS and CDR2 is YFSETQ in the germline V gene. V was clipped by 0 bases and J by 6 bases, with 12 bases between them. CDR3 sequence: CASSLEGVSSEAFF. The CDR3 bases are TGCGCCAGCAGCTTGGAGGGGGTAAGCTCTGAAGCTTTCTTT.

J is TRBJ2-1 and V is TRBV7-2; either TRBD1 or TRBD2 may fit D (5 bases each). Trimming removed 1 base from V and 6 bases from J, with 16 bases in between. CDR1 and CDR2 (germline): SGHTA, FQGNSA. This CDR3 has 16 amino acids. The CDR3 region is CASSLELVGVSNEQFF. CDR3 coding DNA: TGTGCCAGCAGCTTAGAACTAGTGGGGGTCTCCAATGAGCAGTTCTTC.

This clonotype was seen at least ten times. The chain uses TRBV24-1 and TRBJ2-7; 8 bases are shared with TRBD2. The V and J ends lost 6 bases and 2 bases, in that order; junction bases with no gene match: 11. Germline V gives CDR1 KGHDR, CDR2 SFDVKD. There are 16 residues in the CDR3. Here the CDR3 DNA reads TGTGCCACCAGTTCAAGCGGGAGTCGGCCCACCTACGAGCAGTACTTC. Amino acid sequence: CATSSSGSRPTYEQYF.

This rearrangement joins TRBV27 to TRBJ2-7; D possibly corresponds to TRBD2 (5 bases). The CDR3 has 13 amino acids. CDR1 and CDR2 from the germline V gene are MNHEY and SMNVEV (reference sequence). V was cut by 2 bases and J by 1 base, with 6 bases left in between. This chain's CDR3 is CASSLTGSYEQYF. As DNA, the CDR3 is TGTGCCAGCAGTTTAACGGGATCCTACGAGCAGTACTTC.

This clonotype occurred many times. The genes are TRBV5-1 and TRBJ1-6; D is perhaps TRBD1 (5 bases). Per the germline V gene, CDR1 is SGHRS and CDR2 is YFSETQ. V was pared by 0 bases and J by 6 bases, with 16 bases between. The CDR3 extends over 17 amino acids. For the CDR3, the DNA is TGCGCCAGCAGCTTGGACGTGCCCGGAGACAGTAATTCACCCCTCCACTTT. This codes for CASSLDVPGDSNSPLHF.

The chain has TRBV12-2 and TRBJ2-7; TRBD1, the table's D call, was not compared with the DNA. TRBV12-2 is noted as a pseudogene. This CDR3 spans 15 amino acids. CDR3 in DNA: TGTGCAAGTCGCTTAGCCAGGGAAGTTACCTACGAGCAGTACTTC. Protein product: CASRLAREVTYEQYF.

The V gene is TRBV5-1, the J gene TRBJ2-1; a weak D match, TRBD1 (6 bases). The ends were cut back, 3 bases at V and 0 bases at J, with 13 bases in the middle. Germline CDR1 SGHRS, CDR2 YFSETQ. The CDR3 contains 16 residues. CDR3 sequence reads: CASSSRGGVSYNEQFF. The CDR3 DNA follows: TGCGCCAGCAGCTCTCGTGGGGGCGTCTCCTACAATGAGCAGTTCTTC.

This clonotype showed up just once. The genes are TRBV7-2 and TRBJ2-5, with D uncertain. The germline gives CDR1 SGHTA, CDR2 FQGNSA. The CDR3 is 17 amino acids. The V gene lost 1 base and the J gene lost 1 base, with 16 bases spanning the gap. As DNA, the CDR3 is TGTACCAGCAGCTTAGTCCCGGCCTCGGCTTTCCAAGAGACCCAGTACTTC. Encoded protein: CTSSLVPASAFQETQYF. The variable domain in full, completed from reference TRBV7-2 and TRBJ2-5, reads GAGVSQSPSNKVTEKGKDVELRCDPISGHTALYWYRQSLGQGLEFLIYFQGNSAPDKSGLPSDRFSAERTGGSVSTLTIQRTQQEDSAVYLCTSSLVPASAFQETQYFGPGTRLLVL.

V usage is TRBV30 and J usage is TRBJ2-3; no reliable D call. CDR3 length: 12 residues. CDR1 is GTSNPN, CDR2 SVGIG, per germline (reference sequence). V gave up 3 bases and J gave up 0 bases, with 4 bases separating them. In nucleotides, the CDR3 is TGTGCCTGGAGCGCCAGCACAGATACGCAGTATTTT. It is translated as CAWSASTDTQYF.